Following are 14 T cell receptor beta chains from one sample sequenced in a study of T cell therapy after organ transplantation. Libraries were prepared by immunoSEQ multiplex PCR; TCRdb keeps only in-frame clonotypes and omits some of them. The profile shows just under 20,000 clones, about 81% of them singletons. Time point defined: 4-8 weeks after completion of therapy. These receptors lack a known antigen. The sample was CD8+ T cells from blood, taken after autologous CMV-specific T cell therapy. The source is a human patient who had received a solid organ transplant and had CMV disease. Certain T cells may be donor cells from the graft.

Only a few counts were recorded for this clone. V usage is TRBV19 and J usage is TRBJ1-1; the D is unclear. This CDR3 region has 14 residues. Germline V CDR1 and CDR2: LNHDA, SQIVND (reference sequence). Trimming stripped 0 bases from V and 1 base from J, with 6 bases between. CDR3 bases: TGTGCCAGTAGTATAGATGGCGGGAACACTGAAGCTTTCTTT. It specifies CASSIDGGNTEAFF. The full variable domain, rest sourced from reference TRBV19 and TRBJ1-1, is DGGITQSPKYLFRKEGQNVTLSCEQNLNHDAMYWYRQDPGQGLRLIYYSQIVNDFQKGDIAEGYSVSREKKESFPLTVTSAQKNPTAFYLCASSIDGGNTEAFFGQGTRLTVV.

This clone was counted once. The chain joins TRBV19 to TRBJ1-1, with a tentative D call TRBD1 (5 bases). The CDR3 length is 16 residues. V was trimmed by 10 bases and J by 0 bases, leaving 21 bases between them. The germline V gene has CDR1 LNHDA and CDR2 SQIVND (reference sequence). The CDR3: CATSGGAGGMNTEAFF. In DNA form, the CDR3 reads TGTGCCACCTCGGGAGGGGCAGGTGGGATGAACACTGAAGCTTTCTTT. Drawing the rest from reference TRBV19 and TRBJ1-1, the complete variable domain is DGGITQSPKYLFRKEGQNVTLSCEQNLNHDAMYWYRQDPGQGLRLIYYSQIVNDFQKGDIAEGYSVSREKKESFPLTVTSAQKNPTAFYLCATSGGAGGMNTEAFFGQGTRLTVV.

J is TRBJ2-3 and V is TRBV7-8; D perhaps matches TRBD2 (7 bases). V lost 5 bases and J 4 bases, leaving 19 bases between the germline ends. Looked up from germline, CDR1 is SGHVS and CDR2 is FQNEAQ. This CDR3 has 16 residues. This CDR3 is CASSPAIGGRPDTQYF. CDR3 DNA sequence: TGTGCCAGCAGCCCAGCCATCGGGGGGCGTCCAGATACGCAGTATTTT. Complete variable domain (other parts from reference TRBV7-8 and TRBJ2-3): GAGVSQSPRYKVAKRGQDVALRCDPISGHVSLFWYQQALGQGPEFLTYFQNEAQLDKSGLPSDRFFAERPEGSVSTLKIQRTQQEDSAVYLCASSPAIGGRPDTQYFGPGTRLTVL.

The genes are TRBV7-9 and TRBJ2-7, with TRBD2 matching 10 bases. V dropped 5 bases and J dropped 1; count of bases not matched to a gene: 8. Germline loops: CDR1 SEHNR, CDR2 FQNEAQ (reference sequence). CDR3 size: 16 residues. DNA of the CDR3: TGTGCCAGCAGCCCGGGAAGCGGGAGGGAGTCCTACGAGCAGTACTTC. This sequence encodes CASSPGSGRESYEQYF.

This clone was found a few times. CDR3 region: CATSIGTSSRPQHF. CDR3 nucleotide sequence: TGTGCCACCAGCATAGGGACAAGCAGTAGGCCCCAGCATTTT. The gene calls are TRBV15 and TRBJ1-5; TRBD1 is a possible D gene (6 bases). Trimming left V 4 bases short and J 9 bases short, with 16 bases between. Looked up from germline, CDR1 is LNHNV and CDR2 is YYDKDF (reference sequence). The CDR3 has 14 amino acids.

The chain couples TRBV4-3 to TRBJ2-7, with 9 bases that match TRBD1. J lost 3 bases, V lost 4 bases, and 13 bases had no gene match. The CDR3 is made up of 17 amino acids. Germline loops: CDR1 LGHNA, CDR2 YSLEER. The CDR3 spells CASSPRSGQGFGYEQYF. In DNA form, the CDR3 reads TGCGCCAGCAGCCCGCGGTCGGGACAGGGATTTGGCTACGAGCAGTACTTC.

The CDR3: CATSVRDSNQPQHF. The CDR3 DNA is TGTGCCACCAGCGTCCGGGACAGCAATCAGCCCCAGCATTTT. This chain connects TRBV15 to TRBJ1-5; D may be TRBD1 (5 bases). Trimming took off 5 bases at V and 1 base at J, with 9 bases between the two ends. Germline assignment: CDR1 LNHNV and CDR2 YYDKDF (reference sequence). This CDR3 has 14 amino acids.

The genes are TRBV5-4 and TRBJ1-1; 7 positions match TRBD1. Looked up from germline, CDR1 is SGHNT and CDR2 is YYREEE (reference sequence). This CDR3 is 13 amino acids long. Trimming cost V 4 bases and J 7 bases; bases outside gene matches: 7. The CDR3, as DNA: TGTGCCAGCAGCCCGCTACAGGGGCTTGAAGCTTTCTTT. The encoded protein is CASSPLQGLEAFF.

This chain uses TRBV5-4 with TRBJ1-2; 11 bases fit TRBD1. Unmatched junction bases numbered 3, after V lost 4 bases and J lost 4 bases. The germline CDR1 and CDR2 sequences are SGHNT and YYREEE (reference sequence). The CDR3 loop spans 14 amino acids. The CDR3 protein is CASSGGTGGYGYTF. DNA for the CDR3: TGTGCCAGCAGCGGGGGGACAGGGGGCTATGGCTACACCTTC. Combining the CDR3 with reference TRBV5-4 and TRBJ1-2 gives the whole variable domain ETGVTQSPTHLIKTRGQQVTLRCSSQSGHNTVSWYQQALGQGPQFIFQYYREEENGRGNFPPRFSGLQFPNYSSELNVNALELDDSALYLCASSGGTGGYGYTFGSGTRLTVV.

The chain joins TRBV4-1 to TRBJ2-7; no firm D call. The germline gives CDR1 MGHRA, CDR2 YSYEKL. The CDR3 has 12 amino acids. The germline V and J ends were trimmed by 0 bases and 4 bases, with 4 bases remaining between them. CDR3 coding DNA: TGCGCCAGCAGCCAAGACTATTACGAGCAGTACTTC. Protein sequence: CASSQDYYEQYF.

The chain joins TRBV5-4 to TRBJ2-1; 13 bases match TRBD2. This CDR3 is 17 amino acids long. Germline values: CDR1 SGHNT, CDR2 YYREEE (reference sequence). V lost 4 bases, J lost 8 bases, and 12 bases stayed unmatched. The CDR3: CASSHNEGLAGMHEQFF. The CDR3 DNA reads as TGTGCCAGCAGCCACAACGAGGGACTAGCGGGAATGCATGAGCAGTTCTTC.

In nucleotides, the CDR3 is TGTGCCAGCAGCCCCCGGGACGGCTACGAGCAGTACTTC. It codes for CASSPRDGYEQYF. The gene calls are TRBV11-2 and TRBJ2-7; D is tentatively TRBD1 or TRBD2 (5 bases each). The germline V gene encodes CDR1 SGHAT and CDR2 FQNNGV. With 5 bases removed from V and 3 bases from J, the gap between germline ends came to 11 bases. The CDR3 length is 13 residues.

This clone has more than one count but fewer than ten. The chain has TRBV4-2 and TRBJ1-1, with D perhaps TRBD1 (5 bases). This CDR3 region has 15 residues. CDR1 LGHNA and CDR2 YNFKEQ come from the germline V gene. Trimming left V 2 bases short and J 4 bases short, with 14 bases between. CDR3 nucleotide sequence: TGTGCCAGCAGCCAACCCGACAGAATGGGCACTGAAGCTTTCTTT. Residues: CASSQPDRMGTEAFF.

V and J are TRBV11-3 and TRBJ2-1; 9 positions agree with TRBD2. Germline CDR1 is SGHNT and CDR2 is YENEEA. This CDR3 is built from 18 residues. With 1 base clipped from V and 5 bases from J, the junction kept 12 bases outside the gene matches. The CDR3 DNA reads TGTGCCAGCAGCTTAGGGGTGCGGCTAGCGGGATGGGACAATGAGCAGTTCTTC. It encodes CASSLGVRLAGWDNEQFF.